This T cell receptor beta chain stems from a study of blood T cell repertoires in COVID-19. Looking at the study overall: Collection of acute and convalescent COVID-19 samples took place in the United States, Italy and Spain. T cells, B-cell-depleted T cells, or PBMCs supplied cDNA or gDNA.

How the authors handled the data: Reference gene primers were amplified, and this amplification served to estimate nucleated cell counts. The method was immunoSEQ multiplex PCR; TCRdb's version includes in-frame clones alone and lacks a portion of them. That table furnishes V, J and clone size, whereas the DNA furnished D and trimming. The sample gives about 250,000 clones, around 82% of which show up once; roughly 5% is in the top ten. The V gene end was trimmed by 9 bases and the J gene end by 4 bases; junction bases not matched to a gene: 5. This CDR3 spans 13 amino acids. Sequenced: peripheral blood. This chain uses TRBV12-3 or TRBV12-4 with TRBJ1-4; the match to TRBD1 covers 7 bases. The clonotype originates from a man aged 80 or over with acute or convalescent COVID-19. The CDR3 DNA is TGTGCCAGTCTAAGACAGGGTAATGAAAAACTGTTTTTT. It translates to CASLRQGNEKLFF.